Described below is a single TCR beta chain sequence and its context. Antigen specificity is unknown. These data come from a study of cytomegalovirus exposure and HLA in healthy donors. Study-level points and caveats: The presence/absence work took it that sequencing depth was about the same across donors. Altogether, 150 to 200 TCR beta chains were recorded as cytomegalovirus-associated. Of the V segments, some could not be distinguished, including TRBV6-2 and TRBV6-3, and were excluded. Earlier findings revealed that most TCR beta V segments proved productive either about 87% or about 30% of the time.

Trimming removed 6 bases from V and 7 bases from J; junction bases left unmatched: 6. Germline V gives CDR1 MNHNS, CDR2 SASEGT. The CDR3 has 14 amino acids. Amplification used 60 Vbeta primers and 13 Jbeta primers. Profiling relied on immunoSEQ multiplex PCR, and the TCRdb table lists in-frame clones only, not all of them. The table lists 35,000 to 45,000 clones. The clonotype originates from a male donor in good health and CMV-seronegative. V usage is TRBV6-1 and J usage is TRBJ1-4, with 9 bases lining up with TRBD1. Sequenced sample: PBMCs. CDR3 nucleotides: TGTGCCAGCAGAGACAGGGGGACGAGTGAAAAACTGTTTTTT. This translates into CASRDRGTSEKLFF.